One and the same sample provided the 14 T cell receptor beta chains below, sequenced in a study of regulatory T cells in long-lasting Graves disease. Both iRepertoire HTBI primers and Arm-PCR of CDR3 regions were used to build the TCR beta libraries. TCRdb called the multiplex PCR reads again in MiXCR, with one record for every CDR3 protein. The sample includes fewer than 400,000 distinct CDR3 sequences, 20% to 25% of them seen just once. The time point: persistent/refractory GD, antithyroid drugs over 5 years with positive TRAb. RNA extracted from PBMCs served as the sequencing template. The sample in question was peripheral blood mononuclear cells (PBMCs), obtained when the disease was refractory, from a patient treated with antithyroid drugs. The source is a female donor with Graves disease.

This clonotype occurred a few times. The V gene is TRBV27, the J gene TRBJ2-2, with 9 bases fitting TRBD2. V shed 5 bases and J 5 bases; nucleotides not matched to a gene: 9. Germline V CDR1 and CDR2: MNHEY, SMNVEV (reference sequence). The CDR3 runs 16 residues. The CDR3 coding sequence is TGTGCCAGCAGTGGTAGCGGGAGTGTTTCTACCGGGGAGCTGTTTTTT. Its protein product is CASSGSGSVSTGELFF.

The table lists this clonotype with many counts. The V call is TRBV6-1, the J call TRBJ1-5, with 12 bases identical to TRBD1. J was trimmed by 7 bases and V by 3 bases; bases with no gene match: 7. Germline CDR1 MNHNS, CDR2 SASEGT. The CDR3 totals 16 residues. The CDR3 DNA is TGTGCCAGCAGTGAGCAGGGACAGGGGGCAAGGCAGCCCCAGCATTTT. It encodes CASSEQGQGARQPQHF.

The chain uses TRBV30 and TRBJ1-1, with D maybe TRBD1 (5 bases). The V end was cut by 0 bases, the J end by 1 base, with 12 bases between. The CDR3 covers 15 residues. The germline CDR1 and CDR2 sequences are GTSNPN and SVGIG (reference sequence). CDR3: CAWSVGVGRNTEAFF. The CDR3 nucleotides are TGTGCCTGGAGTGTAGGGGTGGGAAGGAACACTGAAGCTTTCTTT.

The CDR3 sequence: CASSQKNYEQYF. In nucleotides, the CDR3 is TGTGCCAGCAGCCAAAAAAACTACGAGCAGTACTTC. The chain employs TRBV7-2 and TRBJ2-7; no reliable D call. Per the germline V gene, CDR1 is SGHTA and CDR2 is FQGNSA. The ends were cut back, 5 bases at V and 3 bases at J, with 8 bases in the middle. This CDR3 comprises 12 residues.

On this clonotype: Just one base apart from a much larger clone, this may be a read error. The chain joins TRBV7-2 to TRBJ1-1, with TRBD1 matching 7 bases. Germline CDR1 reads SGHTA; CDR2 reads FQGNSA. The CDR3 runs 14 residues. Here the CDR3 reads CASSGRQGGTEASF. The CDR3 nucleotides are TGTGCCAGCAGCGGACGACAGGGCGGCACTGAAGCTTCCTTT.

This clonotype was found a few times. This chain joins TRBV4-3 and TRBJ2-5, with D unresolved. CDR3 length equals 14 residues. Germline-derived CDR1 and CDR2 are LGHNA and YSLEER. Trimming removed 1 base from V and 1 base from J, with 7 bases in between. CDR3 amino acids: CASSQVMFQETQYF. DNA of the CDR3: TGCGCCAGCAGCCAAGTGATGTTCCAAGAGACCCAGTACTTC.

This clonotype has more than one count but fewer than ten. This chain uses TRBV27 with TRBJ2-2, with D unresolved. Germline V gene sequence: CDR1 MNHEY, CDR2 SMNVEV (reference sequence). V was shortened by 4 bases and J by 6 bases, with 9 bases between the two germline ends. The CDR3 runs 13 residues. The CDR3 loop reads CASSYKNPGELFF. For the CDR3, the DNA is TGTGCCAGCAGTTACAAAAACCCCGGGGAGCTGTTTTTT.

Remarks on this clonotype: Possible read error: a much larger clone is one base away. This CDR3 is missing its conserved last phenylalanine or tryptophan, likely due to a read error. The chain couples TRBV28 to TRBJ2-7; TRBD2 agrees at 12 bases. The germline V gene has CDR1 MDHEN and CDR2 SYDVKM. The CDR3 runs to 15 residues. The trim removed 2 bases at V and 4 bases at J, leaving 3 bases unmatched. The CDR3 coding sequence is TGTGCCAGCAGTTTACTAGCGGGAGGGCAATACGAGCAGTACTCC. Translating it yields CASSLLAGGQYEQYS.

This clonotype was detected many times. The genes are TRBV6-5 and TRBJ1-1; D is uncertain. The CDR3 has 16 residues. Trimming removed 1 base at V and 4 bases at J, with 16 bases between. Germline V gene lookup returns CDR1 MNHEY and CDR2 SVGAGI. The CDR3 protein is CASSYYVGSDFTEAFF. The CDR3 DNA is TGTGCCAGCAGTTACTACGTGGGGTCAGACTTCACTGAAGCTTTCTTT.

The sample holds many counts of this clonotype. The chain carries TRBV28 and TRBJ1-1, with 7 bases identical to TRBD1. Germline V gives CDR1 MDHEN, CDR2 SYDVKM. The V segment lost 10 bases and the J segment 0 bases; nucleotides outside the gene matches: 8. This CDR3 is built from 14 residues. CDR3 residues: CAIGGQTMNTEAFF. The CDR3 bases are TGTGCCATCGGGGGACAGACAATGAACACTGAAGCTTTCTTT.

This clonotype has a count of ten or more. The gene calls are TRBV19 and TRBJ1-2; D might be TRBD1 (6 bases). CDR3 length: 13 residues. V shed 5 bases and J shed 4 bases, with 11 bases lying between them. Germline V gives CDR1 LNHDA, CDR2 SQIVND (reference sequence). The CDR3 DNA is TGTGCCAGTAGTTCCGGACAGATCTATGGCTACACCTTC. This sequence encodes CASSSGQIYGYTF.

The chain combines TRBV3-1 with TRBJ2-5; TRBD1 aligns across 8 bases. V dropped 3 bases and J dropped 5; count of bases not matched to a gene: 5. The CDR3 spans 14 residues. Germline CDR1 and CDR2: LGHDT and YNNKEL (reference sequence). As DNA, the CDR3 is TGTGCCAGCAGCCATACAGGGGGAGAGGAGACCCAGTACTTC. Translating it yields CASSHTGGEETQYF.

With regard to this clonotype: This could be a read error, since a much larger clone is one nucleotide away. This rearrangement joins TRBV5-1 to TRBJ2-2, with D possibly TRBD2 on 5 matching bases. The CDR3 runs to 13 residues. Germline V gene lookup returns CDR1 SGHRS and CDR2 YFSETQ. This CDR3 is CASSLGKTGDLFF. CDR3 nucleotide sequence: TGCGCCAGCAGCTTGGGAAAAACCGGGGATCTGTTTTTT. The full variable domain, rest sourced from reference TRBV5-1 and TRBJ2-2, is KAGVTQTPRYLIKTRGQQVTLSCSPISGHRSVSWYQQTPGQGLQFLFEYFSETQRNKGNFPGRFSGRQFSNSRSEMNVSTLELGDSALYLCASSLGKTGDLFFGEGSRLTVL.

The J gene is TRBJ2-4, the V gene TRBV7-3; tentatively, D is TRBD1 (6 bases). This CDR3 has 13 residues. The V and J ends lost 5 bases and 10 bases respectively, with 15 bases between them. The germline gives CDR1 SGHTA, CDR2 FQGTGA. The CDR3 nucleotides are TGTGCCAGCAGCGAGGGACATGGAACGATTCAGTACTTC. It specifies CASSEGHGTIQYF.